This T cell receptor beta chain was retrieved from a study of identical twins. From the 5' RACE reads, TCRdb called clonotypes with MiXCR, one entry per CDR3 protein. The sample has hundreds of thousands of distinct CDR3 sequences; 18% are singletons. This clonotype is medium-sized in the sample. What it recognizes is unknown. Study findings and constraints: Conclusions were based on cross-sectional statistical analysis, without following the same donors.

CDR3 length: 12 amino acids. V gave up 4 bases and J gave up 10 bases, with 13 bases separating them. The same specimen was also included in a second study, on T cells expressing NK-cell markers. That source adds: In a handful of donors, dominant NKG2C+ clonotypes were roughly 1.0-7.0% of CD8+ T cells. Whether the expanded NKG2C+ T cell clones recognized HCMV remained unclear.

The sample was PBMCs. The rearrangement uses TRBV12-3 or TRBV12-4 and TRBJ1-1; D remains ambiguous. The source of this sequence is a woman under 30 in good health. The CDR3 region has the DNA TGTGCCAGCAGTTCTACGACGGGTGGAGCTTTCTTT. Translated, it gives CASSSTTGGAFF.